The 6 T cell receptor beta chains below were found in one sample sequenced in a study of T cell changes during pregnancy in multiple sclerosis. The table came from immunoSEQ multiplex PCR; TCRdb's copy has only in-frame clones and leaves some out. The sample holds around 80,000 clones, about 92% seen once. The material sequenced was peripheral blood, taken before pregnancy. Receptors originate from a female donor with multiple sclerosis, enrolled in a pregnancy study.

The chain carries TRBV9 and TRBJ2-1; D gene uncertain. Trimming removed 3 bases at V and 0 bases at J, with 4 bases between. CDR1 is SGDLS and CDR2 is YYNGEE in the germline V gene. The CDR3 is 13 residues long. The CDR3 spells CASSANSYNEQFF. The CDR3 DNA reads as TGTGCCAGCAGCGCAAACTCCTACAATGAGCAGTTCTTC.

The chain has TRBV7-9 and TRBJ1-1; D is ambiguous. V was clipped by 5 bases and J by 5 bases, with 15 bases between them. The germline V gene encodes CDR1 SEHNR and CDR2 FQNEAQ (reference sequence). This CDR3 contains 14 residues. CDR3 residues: CASSRKVSGTEAFF. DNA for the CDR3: TGTGCCAGCAGCCGGAAAGTTTCGGGGACTGAAGCTTTCTTT.

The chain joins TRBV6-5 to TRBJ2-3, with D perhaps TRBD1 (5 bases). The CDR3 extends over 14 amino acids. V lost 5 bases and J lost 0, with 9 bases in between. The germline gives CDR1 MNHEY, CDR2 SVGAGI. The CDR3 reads CASSRQRSTDTQYF. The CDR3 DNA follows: TGTGCCAGCAGTCGACAGCGTAGCACAGATACGCAGTATTTT.

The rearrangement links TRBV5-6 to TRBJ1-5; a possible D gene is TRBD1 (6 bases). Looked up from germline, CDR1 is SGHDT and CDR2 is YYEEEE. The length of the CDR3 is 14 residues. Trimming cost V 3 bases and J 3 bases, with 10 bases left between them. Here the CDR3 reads CASSYTGTNQPQHF. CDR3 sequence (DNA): TGTGCCAGCAGCTATACAGGGACCAATCAGCCCCAGCATTTT.

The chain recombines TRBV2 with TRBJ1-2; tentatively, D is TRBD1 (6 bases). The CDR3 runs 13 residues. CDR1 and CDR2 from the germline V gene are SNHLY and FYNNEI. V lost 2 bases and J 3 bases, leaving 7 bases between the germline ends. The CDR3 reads CASSEWTDYGYTF. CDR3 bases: TGTGCCAGCAGTGAATGGACAGACTATGGCTACACCTTC.

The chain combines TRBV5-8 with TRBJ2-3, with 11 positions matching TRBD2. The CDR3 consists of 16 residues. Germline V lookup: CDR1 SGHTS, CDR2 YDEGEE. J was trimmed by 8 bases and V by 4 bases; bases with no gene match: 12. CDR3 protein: CASSAPLAGGPGTQYF. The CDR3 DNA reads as TGTGCCAGCAGCGCGCCCTTAGCGGGGGGGCCGGGTACGCAGTATTTT.